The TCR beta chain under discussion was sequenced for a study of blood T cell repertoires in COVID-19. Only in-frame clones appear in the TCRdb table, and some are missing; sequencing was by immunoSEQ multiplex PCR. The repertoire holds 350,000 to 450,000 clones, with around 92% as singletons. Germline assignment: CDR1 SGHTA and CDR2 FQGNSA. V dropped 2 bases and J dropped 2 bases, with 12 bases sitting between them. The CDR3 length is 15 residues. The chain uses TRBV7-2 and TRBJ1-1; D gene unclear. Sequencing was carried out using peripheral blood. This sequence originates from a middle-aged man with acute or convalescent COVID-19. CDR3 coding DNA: TGTGCCAGCAGCTTAACAGCTGAAATTAACACTGAAGCTTTCTTT. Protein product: CASSLTAEINTEAFF.